These 28 T cell receptor beta chains were sequenced from one sample in a study of blood T cells in healthy people across ages. Together with a sample-barcoded 5' primer, a J-beta primer mix was included in a second PCR lasting roughly 7 to 11 cycles. Each CDR3 protein is one row after TCRdb ran MiXCR on the 5' RACE reads. The sample has 600,000 to 900,000 distinct CDR3 sequences; 20% to 30% are singletons. In addition, the sample was reused for a study of T cells of mothers and their children.

Material for sequencing was blood. Receptors were obtained from a boy aged 5-17 years in good health.

The chain employs TRBV12-3 or TRBV12-4 and TRBJ2-5, with 10 bases fitting TRBD2. The DNA end lines up better with TRBJ2-1; the J call may be wrong. This CDR3 is built from 15 residues. CDR3 in DNA: TGTGCCAGCAGTTATAGCGGGGGGCCCTGGAATGAGCAGTTCTTC. Residues: CASSYSGGPWNEQFF.

This clonotype has just a few counts. The V call is TRBV19, the J call TRBJ1-5; D is perhaps TRBD1 (6 bases). Per the germline V gene, CDR1 is LNHDA and CDR2 is SQIVND (reference sequence). Deletions cut 5 bases from V and 2 bases from J, with 13 bases between. This CDR3 is built from 15 residues. The CDR3 DNA follows: TGTGCCAGTAGTTTCGACTCAGGGGGCAATCAGCCCCAGCATTTT. This codes for CASSFDSGGNQPQHF.

The CDR3 sequence is CATNSLDRGRTGELFF. As DNA, the CDR3 is TGTGCCACCAACTCACTAGACAGGGGGCGCACCGGGGAGCTGTTTTTT. The J gene is TRBJ2-2, the V gene TRBV2; TRBD1 matches 10 bases. Germline V gene lookup returns CDR1 SNHLY and CDR2 FYNNEI. CDR3 length: 16 amino acids. With 10 bases clipped from V and 4 bases from J, the junction kept 12 bases outside the gene matches.

Only a few counts were recorded for this clonotype. The chain is built from TRBV9 and TRBJ2-2; TRBD1 or TRBD2 may be the D gene (6 bases each). V lost 0 bases to trimming and J lost 4 bases, with 13 bases between them. The CDR3 contains 16 residues. Germline lookup yields CDR1 SGDLS and CDR2 YYNGEE. DNA for the CDR3: TGTGCCAGCAGCGTAGGGGGGGCCAGGGGCACCGGGGAGCTGTTTTTT. This encodes CASSVGGARGTGELFF.

As for this clonotype: A read error may produce the germline difference seen at one junction end. The chain links TRBV5-1 to TRBJ2-3, with D possibly TRBD1 on 6 matching bases. The length of the CDR3 is 16 residues. Germline V gene data show CDR1 as SGHRS and CDR2 as YFSETQ. The CDR3 loop reads CAGRLTGYSSTDTQYF. In DNA, the CDR3 is TGCGCCGGCAGACTGACAGGATACTCTAGCACAGATACGCAGTATTTT.

The rearrangement links TRBV4-1 to TRBJ2-1; no clear D. The V gene lost 1 base and the J gene lost 6 bases, with 10 bases spanning the gap. The germline gives CDR1 MGHRA, CDR2 YSYEKL. The CDR3 totals 14 residues. Here the CDR3 DNA reads TGCGCCAGCAGCCAAGTGGGTCTTAGCAATGAGCAGTTCTTC. This codes for CASSQVGLSNEQFF.

In its sample, this clonotype was seen many times. The gene calls are TRBV4-1 and TRBJ1-6; a possible D gene is TRBD1 (6 bases). Germline CDR1 MGHRA, CDR2 YSYEKL. V shed 4 bases and J shed 7 bases, with 11 bases lying between them. The CDR3 length is 14 residues. The CDR3 here is CASSLPGQNSPLHF. The CDR3 DNA reads TGCGCCAGCAGCCTCCCCGGACAGAATTCACCCCTCCACTTT.

In its sample, this clonotype was seen a few times. The chain is built from TRBV12-3 or TRBV12-4 and TRBJ1-2; a possible D gene is TRBD1 (6 bases). The CDR3 is 14 residues long. Deletions cut 6 bases from V and 0 bases from J, with 11 bases between. For the CDR3, the DNA is TGTGCCAGCAGGCGACAGGAATCTAACTATGGCTACACCTTC. This codes for CASRRQESNYGYTF.

The chain links TRBV20-1 to TRBJ2-5, with 11 bases lining up with TRBD2. The J call is in doubt because the DNA end fits TRBJ2-7 better. This CDR3 region has 14 residues. The germline CDR1 and CDR2 sequences are DFQATT and SNEGSKA (reference sequence). The CDR3 bases are TGCAGTATATACTCTAGCGGGGGGACCTACGAGCAGTACTTC. Residues: CSIYSSGGTYEQYF.

The sample holds many counts of this clonotype. The gene calls are TRBV4-2 and TRBJ2-2; 9 nucleotides agree with TRBD2. Per germline, CDR1 LGHNA and CDR2 YNFKEQ. This CDR3 is built from 20 residues. V shed 0 bases, J shed 3 bases, and the junction held 14 bases outside the gene matches. This chain's CDR3 is CASSQERGGLILMDTGELFF. CDR3 sequence (DNA): TGTGCCAGCAGCCAAGAGCGGGGGGGCCTAATTCTGATGGACACCGGGGAGCTGTTTTTT.

This clonotype was seen a single time. The genes are TRBV7-9 and TRBJ2-3; 10 bases are shared with TRBD1. The V and J ends lost 5 bases and 1 base, in that order; junction bases with no gene match: 3. This CDR3 has 15 amino acids. The germline gives CDR1 SEHNR, CDR2 FQNEAQ (reference sequence). The CDR3 nucleotides read TGTGCCAGCAGCATCGGGACAGGGGGCACAGATACGCAGTATTTT. As protein: CASSIGTGGTDTQYF.

The chain links TRBV5-1 to TRBJ2-1; 9 bases agree with TRBD2. The CDR3 spans 14 residues. Losses at the gene ends were 7 bases for V and 0 bases for J; bases not matched to a gene: 2. Per the germline V gene, CDR1 is SGHRS and CDR2 is YFSETQ. This chain's CDR3 is CASGSGGSYNEQFF. CDR3 coding DNA: TGCGCCAGCGGTAGCGGGGGCTCCTACAATGAGCAGTTCTTC.

There are a few counts of this clonotype. The chain carries TRBV9 and TRBJ2-5; D is possibly TRBD1 (6 bases). The end of the DNA aligns better with TRBJ2-7, so the J call may be wrong. The CDR3 covers 15 residues. The germline CDR1 and CDR2 sequences are SGDLS and YYNGEE. CDR3 sequence: CASSVGGGFHYEQYF. CDR3 DNA sequence: TGTGCCAGCAGCGTAGGAGGGGGTTTTCACTACGAGCAGTACTTC.

A remark on this clonotype: A much larger clone is a single base away; this may be a read error. The chain couples TRBV28 to TRBJ2-1; 10 bases are shared with TRBD2. The CDR3 extends over 15 amino acids. CDR1 and CDR2 (germline): MDHEN, SYDVKM. The CDR3 loop reads CASSFSLAGDNEQLF. The CDR3 DNA reads as TGTGCCAGCAGTTTTAGCCTAGCGGGAGACAATGAGCAGCTCTTC.

The chain joins TRBV28 to TRBJ2-1; TRBD2 matches at 7 bases. CDR1 and CDR2 from the germline V gene are MDHEN and SYDVKM. V lost 1 base to trimming and J lost 9 bases; unmatched junction nucleotides: 12. CDR3 length equals 16 residues. DNA of the CDR3: TGTGCCAGCAGTTTATCTGCATCCCCCCCGGGGGGTGAGCAGTTCTTC. Protein sequence: CASSLSASPPGGEQFF.

The chain uses TRBV5-6 and TRBJ2-1; D might be TRBD2 (6 bases). V lost 6 bases and J lost 5, with 15 bases in between. The V gene's germline CDR1 is SGHDT and CDR2 YYEEEE. The CDR3 runs to 14 residues. The CDR3: CASTSPTGDNEQFF. The CDR3 DNA follows: TGTGCCAGCACCTCGCCGACGGGAGACAATGAGCAGTTCTTC.

This clonotype was detected only a few times. The chain joins TRBV6-2 or TRBV6-3 to TRBJ2-1; TRBD2 aligns across 14 bases. The CDR3 extends over 16 amino acids. Germline values: CDR1 MNHEY, CDR2 SVGEGT. The V gene end was trimmed by 6 bases and the J gene end by 6 bases; junction bases not matched to a gene: 7. CDR3 protein: CASSQRLAGGLNEQFF. CDR3 nucleotide sequence: TGTGCCAGCAGCCAAAGACTAGCGGGGGGGCTCAATGAGCAGTTCTTC.

This clonotype was detected only a few times. J is TRBJ2-1 and V is TRBV6-6; 8 bases align to TRBD2. The CDR3 length is 14 residues. Germline-derived CDR1 and CDR2 are MNHNY and SVGAGI (reference sequence). V shed 5 bases and J 4 bases; nucleotides not matched to a gene: 4. CDR3 amino acids: CASSETSAYNEQFF. DNA of the CDR3: TGTGCCAGCAGTGAGACTAGCGCGTACAATGAGCAGTTCTTC.

This clonotype was found a few times. This chain joins TRBV2 and TRBJ2-1; D is unclear. The CDR3 loop spans 11 amino acids. Trimming pared 7 bases from V and 3 bases from J, leaving 4 bases between. Germline V gene data show CDR1 as SNHLY and CDR2 as FYNNEI. The CDR3 sequence: CASNYYNEQFF. The CDR3 DNA reads TGTGCCAGCAATTACTACAATGAGCAGTTCTTC.

The V gene is TRBV7-3, the J gene TRBJ2-5, with 8 bases lining up with TRBD2. Trimming at V came to 1 base and at J to 4 bases, leaving 8 bases not matched to a gene. The CDR3 is 16 amino acids. Germline V gene sequence: CDR1 SGHTA, CDR2 FQGTGA. CDR3 amino acids: CASSLRATSGIETQYF. CDR3 bases: TGTGCCAGCAGCTTAAGGGCTACTAGCGGTATAGAGACCCAGTACTTC. Variable domain in full (rest from reference TRBV7-3 and TRBJ2-5): GAGVSQTPSNKVTEKGKYVELRCDPISGHTALYWYRQSLGQGPEFLIYFQGTGAADDSGLPNDRFFAVRPEGSVSTLKIQRTERGDSAVYLCASSLRATSGIETQYFGPGTRLLVL.

This clonotype has just one count. The chain uses TRBV6-1 and TRBJ1-2; D may be TRBD1 (6 bases). With 2 bases removed from V and 4 bases from J, the gap between germline ends came to 11 bases. This CDR3 comprises 14 residues. Per the germline V gene, CDR1 is MNHNS and CDR2 is SASEGT. CDR3 nucleotide sequence: TGTGCCAGCAGTGAATTGGACAGAGGCTATGGCTACACCTTC. Encoded protein: CASSELDRGYGYTF.

This clonotype was seen more than once but under ten times. V gene TRBV27 combines with J gene TRBJ2-7; D uncertain. CDR3 size: 15 residues. Deletions cut 3 bases from V and 3 bases from J, with 15 bases between. Germline V gene sequence: CDR1 MNHEY, CDR2 SMNVEV (reference sequence). CDR3 sequence (DNA): TGTGCCAGCAGTTTTATAGGGAAGGATTTCTACGAGCAGTACTTC. It codes for CASSFIGKDFYEQYF.

This chain joins TRBV20-1 and TRBJ1-2; D unresolved. This CDR3 spans 16 amino acids. CDR1 is DFQATT and CDR2 is SNEGSKA in the germline V gene (reference sequence). Trimming left V 0 bases short and J 6 bases short, with 20 bases between. As DNA, the CDR3 is TGCAGTGCTAGAGATCAAAGATTGGCCTTAAAGCATGGCTACACCTTC. Its protein is CSARDQRLALKHGYTF.

This clonotype came up a few times. V and J are TRBV7-2 and TRBJ2-5; D is possibly TRBD1 (6 bases). The CDR3 contains 15 residues. Germline CDR1 is SGHTA and CDR2 is FQGNSA. V lost 5 bases to trimming and J lost 5 bases, with 18 bases between them. CDR3 in DNA: TGTGCCAGCAGCCTGGGGATTGGGGGCGCGGAGACCCAGTACTTC. This codes for CASSLGIGGAETQYF.

There are a few counts of this clonotype. The chain is built from TRBV10-1 and TRBJ1-4; tentatively, D is TRBD1 (6 bases). The CDR3 consists of 13 residues. V was trimmed by 3 bases and J by 10 bases, leaving 12 bases between them. Germline CDR1 reads WNHNN; CDR2 reads SYGVQD (reference sequence). CDR3 DNA sequence: TGCGCCAGCAGTGAACAGGGCGTCGGAAAACTGTTTTTT. This sequence encodes CASSEQGVGKLFF.

V is TRBV12-3 or TRBV12-4 and J is TRBJ2-7; D may be TRBD2 (6 bases). The CDR3 is 13 amino acids. The V gene lost 5 bases and the J gene lost 7 bases, with 15 bases spanning the gap. As DNA, the CDR3 is TGTGCCAGCAGTCTCGCCCAGGAGGGGGAGCAGTACTTC. Amino acid sequence: CASSLAQEGEQYF.

This clonotype was counted between two and nine times. The V call is TRBV12-3 or TRBV12-4, the J call TRBJ2-5; D may be TRBD1 (6 bases). This CDR3 comprises 13 residues. The germline V and J ends were trimmed by 7 bases and 4 bases, with 13 bases remaining between them. CDR3 residues: CASNLQGLETQYF. For the CDR3, the DNA is TGTGCCAGCAACCTACAGGGTTTAGAGACCCAGTACTTC.

V gene TRBV5-1 combines with J gene TRBJ2-5; 9 positions agree with TRBD1. The DNA matches TRBJ2-1 better at its end, which makes the J call doubtful. The CDR3 extends over 13 amino acids. The germline V gene has CDR1 SGHRS and CDR2 YFSETQ. As DNA, the CDR3 is TGCGCCAGCAGGGTGACAGGGGGCAATGAGCAGTTCTTC. It codes for CASRVTGGNEQFF.